This section outlines one T cell receptor (beta chain) sequence together with its context. The data originate from a study of blood T cell repertoires in COVID-19. The repertoire was sequenced with immunoSEQ multiplex PCR; TCRdb's copy has only in-frame clones and lacks some. The data contain 100,000 to 150,000 clones, over 65% of them singletons. This clonotype originated in a man between 60 and 75 years old with acute or convalescent COVID-19. Material: peripheral blood.

CDR3 sequence: CASSPGEKPVGYGYTF. The DNA of the CDR3 is TGCGCCAGCAGCCCCGGGGAAAAACCCGTCGGCTATGGCTACACCTTC. V is TRBV5-1 and J is TRBJ1-2, with D unresolved. Looked up from germline, CDR1 is SGHRS and CDR2 is YFSETQ. V gave up 4 bases and J gave up 4 bases, with 20 bases separating them. CDR3 length: 16 amino acids.